One and the same sample provided the 19 T cell receptor beta chains below, sequenced in a study of PD-1 blockade in classical Hodgkin lymphoma. Each of the patients experienced relapse following autologous stem cell transplantation, and their brentuximab vedotin exposure differed. Generated by immunoSEQ multiplex PCR, the TCRdb table keeps only in-frame clones and is missing some. The sample shows 90,000 to 130,000 clones, approximately 90% of them seen only once. Sample: peripheral blood mononuclear cells (PBMCs), taken before the second cycle of nivolumab. The receptors derive from a human donor with classical Hodgkin lymphoma.

This clone has a single count. V gene TRBV18 combines with J gene TRBJ2-7; possible D gene TRBD2, 5 bases. Germline V gene sequence: CDR1 KGHSH, CDR2 LQKENI. This CDR3 has 17 residues. V dropped 2 bases and J dropped 1 base, with 18 bases sitting between them. The CDR3 DNA is TGTGCCAGCTCACCAGGAGGCACGGGGTCGGGGTCCTACGAGCAGTACTTC. Its translation: CASSPGGTGSGSYEQYF.

The chain links TRBV6-6 to TRBJ1-4; perhaps TRBD1 as D (5 bases). Germline V gene lookup returns CDR1 MNHNY and CDR2 SVGAGI (reference sequence). The CDR3 extends over 14 amino acids. V shed 7 bases and J shed 8 bases, with 17 bases lying between them. CDR3 loop: CASTRWGGGEKLFF. CDR3 sequence (DNA): TGTGCCAGCACTCGCTGGGGCGGAGGGGAAAAACTGTTTTTT.

The J gene is TRBJ2-7, the V gene TRBV10-3, with D tentatively TRBD1 (5 bases). Trimming cost V 4 bases and J 2 bases, with 9 bases left between them. The germline gives CDR1 ENHRY, CDR2 SYGVKD. CDR3 length: 13 amino acids. CDR3: CAISASGTYEQYF. The CDR3 nucleotides are TGTGCCATCAGTGCCTCAGGGACCTACGAGCAGTACTTC.

This clone was counted once. The chain recombines TRBV4-1 with TRBJ2-1, with TRBD2 identical over 9 bases. Germline values: CDR1 MGHRA, CDR2 YSYEKL. The CDR3 loop spans 14 amino acids. Trimming removed 10 bases from V and 4 bases from J; junction bases left unmatched: 8. CDR3 in amino acids: CATNSGRRYNEQFF. CDR3 DNA: TGCGCCACCAATAGCGGGAGAAGGTACAATGAGCAGTTCTTC.

This chain joins TRBV5-4 and TRBJ2-1, with TRBD2 identical over 12 bases. CDR1 is SGHNT, CDR2 YYREEE, per germline (reference sequence). This CDR3 region has 16 residues. V trimming: 0 bases; J trimming: 7 bases; junction bases outside the gene matches: 5. CDR3 protein: CASSLARTSGRNEQFF. As DNA, the CDR3 is TGTGCCAGCAGCTTGGCGCGTACTAGCGGGAGGAATGAGCAGTTCTTC.

V is TRBV7-9 and J is TRBJ2-7; TRBD2 matches 11 bases. Germline V gene lookup returns CDR1 SEHNR and CDR2 FQNEAQ (reference sequence). Trimming cost V 1 base and J 5 bases; bases outside gene matches: 4. This CDR3 spans 15 amino acids. This CDR3 is CASSLGGTSGHEQYF. The CDR3 DNA reads as TGTGCCAGCAGCTTAGGGGGGACTAGCGGACACGAGCAGTACTTC.

J is TRBJ2-3 and V is TRBV7-2, with 10 positions matching TRBD2. The V segment lost 7 bases and the J segment 4 bases; nucleotides outside the gene matches: 11. Per germline, CDR1 SGHTA and CDR2 FQGNSA. The CDR3 is 16 residues long. CDR3 residues: CASTPPLAGVADTQYF. CDR3 DNA: TGTGCCAGCACCCCGCCCCTAGCGGGAGTGGCAGATACGCAGTATTTT.

This clone has a handful of counts. The rearrangement uses TRBV10-3 and TRBJ2-4, with TRBD2 as a possible D gene (6 bases). Germline V gene sequence: CDR1 ENHRY, CDR2 SYGVKD. Trimming stripped 6 bases from V and 5 bases from J, with 11 bases between. This CDR3 has 13 amino acids. CDR3 bases: TGTGCCATCAGGATCGGGACTCAAAACATTCAGTACTTC. Residues: CAIRIGTQNIQYF.

V usage is TRBV12-5 and J usage is TRBJ2-3; D might be TRBD1 or TRBD2, each matching 7 bases. This CDR3 spans 19 amino acids. CDR1 and CDR2 from the germline V gene are LGHNT and FRNRAP. Trimming removed 7 bases at V and 2 bases at J, with 28 bases between. CDR3 nucleotides: TGTGCTAGTGACCTCCACTCAGGGGGGGTAATTCTAGCCACAGATACGCAGTATTTT. Protein sequence: CASDLHSGGVILATDTQYF.

V and J are TRBV2 and TRBJ1-5; D is unresolved. CDR3 size: 14 residues. Trimming left V 2 bases short and J 6 bases short, with 11 bases between. Germline-derived CDR1 and CDR2 are SNHLY and FYNNEI. CDR3 bases: TGTGCCAGCAGTGAAAGGAGGGAACGTCAGCCCCAGCATTTT. Encoded protein: CASSERRERQPQHF.

This rearrangement joins TRBV5-4 to TRBJ2-3; 7 bases align to TRBD2. The V gene's germline CDR1 is SGHNT and CDR2 YYREEE (reference sequence). CDR3 length: 17 residues. The V segment lost 0 bases and the J segment 4 bases; nucleotides outside the gene matches: 11. CDR3 amino acids: CASSLAGGGSPADTQYF. The CDR3 DNA reads TGTGCCAGCAGCTTGGCCGGAGGCGGGAGCCCCGCAGATACGCAGTATTTT.

The chain is built from TRBV4-3 and TRBJ2-1; 10 nucleotides match TRBD2. With V trimmed by 1 base and J by 6 bases, 3 bases remained unmatched. The CDR3 has 15 residues. Germline V gene sequence: CDR1 LGHNA, CDR2 YSLEER. Written as DNA, the CDR3 is TGCGCCAGCAGCCAAGGGACTAGCGGAGGCAATGAGCAGTTCTTC. This translates into CASSQGTSGGNEQFF.

The rearrangement joins TRBV4-3 to TRBJ2-5, with 10 bases identical to TRBD2. The CDR3 spans 16 residues. Germline V gene data show CDR1 as LGHNA and CDR2 as YSLEER. The trim removed 0 bases at V and 5 bases at J, leaving 6 bases unmatched. The CDR3 sequence: CASSQDPSGSWETQYF. CDR3 sequence (DNA): TGCGCCAGCAGCCAAGACCCTAGCGGGAGTTGGGAGACCCAGTACTTC.

The CDR3 reads CASSYSLSGTEQFF. CDR3 nucleotide sequence: TGTGCCAGCAGTTACTCGCTCAGCGGGACTGAGCAGTTCTTC. The genes are TRBV6-5 and TRBJ2-1; 7 bases are a match to TRBD2. Trimming cost V 0 bases and J 9 bases; bases outside gene matches: 5. The CDR3 has 14 residues. Germline V gene sequence: CDR1 MNHEY, CDR2 SVGAGI.

The V and J genes are TRBV7-2 and TRBJ1-1; no clear D gene. The germline gives CDR1 SGHTA, CDR2 FQGNSA. This CDR3 is 15 amino acids long. Trimming removed 1 base from V and 7 bases from J, with 16 bases in between. The CDR3 nucleotides read TGTGCCAGCAGCTTAGAACCCCAAGGCAGGTTTGAAGCTTTCTTT. It yields the protein CASSLEPQGRFEAFF.

The rearrangement joins TRBV10-3 to TRBJ2-7; D is undetermined. Germline lookup yields CDR1 ENHRY and CDR2 SYGVKD. Trimming took 3 bases from V and 2 from J, leaving 11 bases between them. This CDR3 is built from 14 residues. CDR3 bases: TGTGCCATCAGTGATGCCGGACGGACCTACGAGCAGTACTTC. Translation gives CAISDAGRTYEQYF.

The V gene is TRBV5-6, the J gene TRBJ2-7; D possibly corresponds to TRBD2 (6 bases). Trimming cost V 4 bases and J 1 base, with 15 bases left between them. CDR1 and CDR2 from the germline V gene are SGHDT and YYEEEE. The CDR3 totals 15 residues. This CDR3 is CASSPGGTASYEQYF. The CDR3 DNA reads as TGTGCCAGCAGCCCCGGGGGAACTGCGTCCTACGAGCAGTACTTC. Full variable domain (rest looked up from reference TRBV5-6 and TRBJ2-7): DAGVTQSPTHLIKTRGQQVTLRCSPKSGHDTVSWYQQALGQGPQFIFQYYEEEERQRGNFPDRFSGHQFPNYSSELNVNALLLGDSALYLCASSPGGTASYEQYFGPGTRLTVT.

The gene calls are TRBV4-2 and TRBJ2-1; D is undetermined. Trimming shortened V by 0 bases and J by 6 bases, and 9 bases separated the two germline ends. This CDR3 region has 14 residues. Germline V gene sequence: CDR1 LGHNA, CDR2 YNFKEQ. Here the CDR3 reads CASSQDRVSNEQFF. CDR3 bases: TGTGCCAGCAGCCAAGATCGGGTGAGCAATGAGCAGTTCTTC.

V and J are TRBV27 and TRBJ1-1; D is unclear. The germline CDR1 and CDR2 sequences are MNHEY and SMNVEV (reference sequence). The CDR3 sequence is 12 residues long. V lost 5 bases to trimming and J lost 1 base, with 5 bases between them. This CDR3 reads CASSHQNTEAFF. In DNA form, the CDR3 reads TGTGCCAGCAGTCACCAGAACACTGAAGCTTTCTTT.